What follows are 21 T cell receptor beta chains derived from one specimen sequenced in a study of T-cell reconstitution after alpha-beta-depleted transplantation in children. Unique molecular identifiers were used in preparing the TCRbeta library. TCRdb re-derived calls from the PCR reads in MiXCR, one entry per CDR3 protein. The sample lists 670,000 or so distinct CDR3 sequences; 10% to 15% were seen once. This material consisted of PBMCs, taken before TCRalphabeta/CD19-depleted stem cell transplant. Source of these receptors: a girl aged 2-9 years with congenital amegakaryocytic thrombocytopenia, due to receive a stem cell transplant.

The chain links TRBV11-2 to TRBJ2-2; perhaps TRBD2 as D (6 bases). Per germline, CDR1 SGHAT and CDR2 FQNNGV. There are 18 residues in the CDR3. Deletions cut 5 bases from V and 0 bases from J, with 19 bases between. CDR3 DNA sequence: TGTGCCAGCAGCCCTTACCACGGGGAGGTCGCGAACACCGGGGAGCTGTTTTTT. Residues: CASSPYHGEVANTGELFF.

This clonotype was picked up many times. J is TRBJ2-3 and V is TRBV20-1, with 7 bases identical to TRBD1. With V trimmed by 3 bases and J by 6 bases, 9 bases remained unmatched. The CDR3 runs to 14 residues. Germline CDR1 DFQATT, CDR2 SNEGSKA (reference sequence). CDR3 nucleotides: TGCAGTGCTAGGCACAGGGGACCTCCGGATACGCAGTATTTT. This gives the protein CSARHRGPPDTQYF.

The CDR3 loop reads CASSLSSGRARSYNEQFF. DNA for the CDR3: TGTGCCAGCAGCTTAAGTAGCGGGAGGGCCCGATCCTACAATGAGCAGTTCTTC. The V gene is TRBV11-1, the J gene TRBJ2-1; 11 bases are a match to TRBD2. V was pared by 2 bases and J by 1 base, with 7 bases of the junction left unmatched. This CDR3 has 18 residues. CDR1 SGHAT and CDR2 FQDESV come from the germline V gene (reference sequence).

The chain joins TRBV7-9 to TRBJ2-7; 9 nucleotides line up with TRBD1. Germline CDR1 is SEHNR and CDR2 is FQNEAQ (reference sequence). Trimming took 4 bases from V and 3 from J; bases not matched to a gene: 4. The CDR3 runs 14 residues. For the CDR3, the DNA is TGTGCCAGCAGCTGGACAGGGGTTGGCTACGAGCAGTACTTC. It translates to CASSWTGVGYEQYF.

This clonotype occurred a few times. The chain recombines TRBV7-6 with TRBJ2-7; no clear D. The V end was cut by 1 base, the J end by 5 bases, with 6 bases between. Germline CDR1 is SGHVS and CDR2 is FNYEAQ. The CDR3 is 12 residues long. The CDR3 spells CASSLEGHEQYF. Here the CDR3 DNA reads TGTGCCAGCAGCTTAGAAGGGCACGAGCAGTACTTC.

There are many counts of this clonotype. Written as DNA, the CDR3 is TGTGCCAGCAGCGCTCGTAGGATCACTGAAGCTTTCTTT. Translated, it gives CASSARRITEAFF. The chain uses TRBV5-6 and TRBJ1-1; no firm D call. Germline assignment: CDR1 SGHDT and CDR2 YYEEEE. The CDR3 runs 13 residues. The V end was cut by 4 bases, the J end by 4 bases, with 11 bases between. Full variable domain (outside the CDR3, taken from reference TRBV5-6 and TRBJ1-1): DAGVTQSPTHLIKTRGQQVTLRCSPKSGHDTVSWYQQALGQGPQFIFQYYEEEERQRGNFPDRFSGHQFPNYSSELNVNALLLGDSALYLCASSARRITEAFFGQGTRLTVV.

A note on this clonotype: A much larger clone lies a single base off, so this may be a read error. CDR3 residues: CASSLAGRGQPQPF. The CDR3 bases are TGTGCCAGCAGTTTAGCAGGAAGGGGGCAGCCCCAGCCTTTT. The gene calls are TRBV12-3 or TRBV12-4 and TRBJ1-5; 7 bases match TRBD1. This CDR3 region has 14 residues.

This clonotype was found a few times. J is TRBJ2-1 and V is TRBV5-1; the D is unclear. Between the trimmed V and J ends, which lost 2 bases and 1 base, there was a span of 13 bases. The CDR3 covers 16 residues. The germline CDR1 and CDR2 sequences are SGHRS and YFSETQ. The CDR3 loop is CASSFEALNSYNEQFF. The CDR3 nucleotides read TGCGCCAGCAGCTTTGAAGCATTAAATTCCTACAATGAGCAGTTCTTC.

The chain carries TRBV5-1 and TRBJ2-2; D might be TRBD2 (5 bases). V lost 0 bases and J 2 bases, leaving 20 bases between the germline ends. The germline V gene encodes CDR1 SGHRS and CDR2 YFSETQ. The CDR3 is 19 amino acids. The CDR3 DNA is TGCGCCAGCAGCTTGGGGTTTTTGGCTAGCAGCCCCAACACCGGGGAGCTGTTTTTT. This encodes CASSLGFLASSPNTGELFF.

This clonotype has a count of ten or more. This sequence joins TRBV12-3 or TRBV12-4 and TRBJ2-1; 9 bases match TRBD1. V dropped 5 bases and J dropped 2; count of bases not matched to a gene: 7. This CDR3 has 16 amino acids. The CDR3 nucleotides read TGTGCCAGCAGTCCTCGGACAGGGGAAGCCTACAATGAGCAGTTCTTC. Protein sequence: CASSPRTGEAYNEQFF.

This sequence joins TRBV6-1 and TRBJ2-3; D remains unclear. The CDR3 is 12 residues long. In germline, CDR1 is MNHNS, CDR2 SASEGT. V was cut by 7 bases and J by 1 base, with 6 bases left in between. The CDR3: CASTQGTDTQYF. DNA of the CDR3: TGTGCCAGCACCCAGGGCACAGATACGCAGTATTTT.

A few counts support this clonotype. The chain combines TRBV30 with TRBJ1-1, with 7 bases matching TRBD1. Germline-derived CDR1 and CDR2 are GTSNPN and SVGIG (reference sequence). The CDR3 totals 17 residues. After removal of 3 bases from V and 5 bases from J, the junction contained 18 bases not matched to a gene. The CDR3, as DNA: TGTGCCTGGAGGGATACAGGGGCGGCATATCGAGGAACTGAAGCTTTCTTT. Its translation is CAWRDTGAAYRGTEAFF.

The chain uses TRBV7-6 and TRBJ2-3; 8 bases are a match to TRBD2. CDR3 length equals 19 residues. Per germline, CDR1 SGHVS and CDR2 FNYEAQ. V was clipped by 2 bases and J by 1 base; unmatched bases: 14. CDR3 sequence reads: CASSLFVFSGGIRTDTQYF. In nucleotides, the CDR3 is TGTGCCAGCAGCTTATTCGTGTTCAGCGGGGGAATCCGCACAGATACGCAGTATTTT.

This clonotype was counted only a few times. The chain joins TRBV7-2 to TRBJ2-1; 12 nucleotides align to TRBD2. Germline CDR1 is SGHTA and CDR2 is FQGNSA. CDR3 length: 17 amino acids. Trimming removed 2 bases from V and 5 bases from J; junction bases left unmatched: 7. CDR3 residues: CASSLYASGGANNEQFF. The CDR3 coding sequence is TGTGCCAGCAGCTTATACGCTAGCGGGGGGGCCAACAATGAGCAGTTCTTC.

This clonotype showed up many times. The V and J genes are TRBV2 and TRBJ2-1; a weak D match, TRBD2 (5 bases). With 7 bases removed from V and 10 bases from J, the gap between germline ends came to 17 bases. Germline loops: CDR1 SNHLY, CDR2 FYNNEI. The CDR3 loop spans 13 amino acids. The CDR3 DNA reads TGTGCCAGCAAGGAGGCGCCCCCCAACGAGCAGTTCTTC. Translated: CASKEAPPNEQFF.

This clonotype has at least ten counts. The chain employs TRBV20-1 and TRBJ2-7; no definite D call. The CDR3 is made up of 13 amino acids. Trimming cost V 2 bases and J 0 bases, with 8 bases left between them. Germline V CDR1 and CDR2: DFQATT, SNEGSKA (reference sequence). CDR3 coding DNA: TGCAGTGCTAGACAGGATTACTCCTACGAGCAGTACTTC. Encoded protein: CSARQDYSYEQYF.

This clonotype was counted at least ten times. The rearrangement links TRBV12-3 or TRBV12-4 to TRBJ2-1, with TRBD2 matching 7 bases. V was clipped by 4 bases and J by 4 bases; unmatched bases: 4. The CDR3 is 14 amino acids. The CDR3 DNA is TGTGCCAGCAGTTCTAGCGGTGGGTACAATGAGCAGTTCTTC. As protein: CASSSSGGYNEQFF.

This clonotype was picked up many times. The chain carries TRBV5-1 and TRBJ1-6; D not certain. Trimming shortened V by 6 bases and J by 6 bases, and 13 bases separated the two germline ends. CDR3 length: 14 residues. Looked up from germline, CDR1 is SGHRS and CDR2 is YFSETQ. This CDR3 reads CASTQQEANSPLHF. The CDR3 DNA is TGCGCCAGCACTCAACAAGAGGCTAATTCACCCCTCCACTTT.

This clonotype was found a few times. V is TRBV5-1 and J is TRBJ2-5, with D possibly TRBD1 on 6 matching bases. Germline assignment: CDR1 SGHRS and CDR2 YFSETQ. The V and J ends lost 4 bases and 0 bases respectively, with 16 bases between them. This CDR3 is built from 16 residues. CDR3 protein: CASSLPDRPYQETQYF. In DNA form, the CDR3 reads TGCGCCAGCAGCCTGCCCGACAGGCCGTACCAAGAGACCCAGTACTTC.

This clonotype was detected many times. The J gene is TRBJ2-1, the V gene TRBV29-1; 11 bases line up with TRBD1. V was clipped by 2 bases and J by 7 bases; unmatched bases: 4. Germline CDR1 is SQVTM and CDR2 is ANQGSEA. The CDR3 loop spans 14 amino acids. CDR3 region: CSVEQGQGGNEQFF. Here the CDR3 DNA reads TGCAGCGTTGAACAGGGACAGGGGGGAAATGAGCAGTTCTTC.

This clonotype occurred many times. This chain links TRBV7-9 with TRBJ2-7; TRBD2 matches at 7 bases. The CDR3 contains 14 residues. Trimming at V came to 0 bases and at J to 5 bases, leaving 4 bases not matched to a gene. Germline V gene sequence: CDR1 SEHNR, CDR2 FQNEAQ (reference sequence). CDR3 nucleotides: TGTGCCAGCAGCTTAGCAGGACTAGTAGACGAGCAGTACTTC. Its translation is CASSLAGLVDEQYF.